This is a list of T cell receptor beta chains from one sample in a study of blood T cell repertoires in COVID-19. Produced via immunoSEQ multiplex PCR; TCRdb's table is partial and in-frame only. The sample contains about 210,000 clones, 90% to 95% of which appear only once. Sequenced input: peripheral blood. The receptors derive from a man aged 25-45 years with acute or convalescent COVID-19. CDR3s include the opening cysteine and the closing phenylalanine or tryptophan. A D gene is named only where the DNA matches it firmly. The size of a clone is reported for some rows only, either as once, few or many, or as a class for expanded clones.

.	TRBV28	TRBJ2-7	13	.	TGTGCCAGCAGTTTAGGAACGGGGGGCCGTCAGTACTTC	CASSLGTGGRQYF
.	TRBV18	TRBJ1-1	14	.	TGTGCCAGCTCACCTTTAGTGGGGAGCACTGAAGCTTTCTTT	CASSPLVGSTEAFF
.	TRBV6-4	TRBJ2-2	13	.	TGTGCCAGCAGTGACAGAGGGACCGGGGAGCTGTTTTTT	CASSDRGTGELFF
.	TRBV28	TRBJ2-1	15	.	TGTGCCAGCAGTTCCCGGGCGAGCGGTTGGAATGAGCAGTTCTTC	CASSSRASGWNEQFF
.	TRBV19	TRBJ1-5	14	.	TGTGCCAGTACCAATGGGGGGTTCAATCAGCCCCAGCATTTT	CASTNGGFNQPQHF
.	TRBV19	TRBJ2-7	14	.	TGTGCCAGTAGTCTACGACAGGCAGCAGACGAGCAGTACTTC	CASSLRQAADEQYF
.	TRBV30	TRBJ2-1	12	TRBD1	TGTGCCTGCCAGGACAGGGGCCATGAGCAGTTCTTC	CACQDRGHEQFF
.	TRBV5-4	TRBJ2-2	16	TRBD1	TGTGCCAGCAGCGAGGCCGGGACAGGGAACACCGGGGAGCTGTTTTTT	CASSEAGTGNTGELFF
.	TRBV7-9	TRBJ1-2	14	.	TGTGCCAGCAGCCCCGGGGAGGGAGGCTATGGCTACACCTTC	CASSPGEGGYGYTF
.	TRBV28	TRBJ2-7	14	.	TGTGCCAGCAGTTTAGGTAGCGACTACAATGAGCGGTTCTTC	CASSLGSDYNERFF
.	TRBV11-1	TRBJ2-7	12	TRBD1	TGTGCCAGCAGTCACGGACAGGACGAGCAGTACTTC	CASSHGQDEQYF
.	TRBV7-9	TRBJ1-5	12	.	TGTGCCAGCGCGCGGTACAATCAGCCCCAGCATTTT	CASARYNQPQHF
.	TRBV7-9	TRBJ2-1	12	.	TGTGCCAGCAGCTCTGGAACAGCTGAGCAGTTCTTC	CASSSGTAEQFF
few	TRBV4-1	TRBJ2-2	17	TRBD2	TGCGCCAGCTCCGGGGGGGGGCGAGGGGCGAACACCGGGGAGCTGTTTTTT	CASSGGGRGANTGELFF
.	TRBV18	TRBJ2-2	14	TRBD1	TGTGCCAGCACGGGGACAGGGCACACCGGGGAGCTGTTTTTT	CASTGTGHTGELFF
.	TRBV28	TRBJ1-1	11	.	TGTGCCAGCAGGGGGACTTTTGAAGCTTTCTTT	CASRGTFEAFF
.	TRBV6-5	TRBJ1-1	13	TRBD1	TGTGCCAGCAGTTCTCACAGGGGCACTGAAGCTTTCTTT	CASSSHRGTEAFF
.	TRBV4-1	TRBJ2-6	18	.	TGCGCCAGCAGCCTTCATTTTGAGCCCTCCTCTGGGGCCAACGTCCTGACTTTC	CASSLHFEPSSGANVLTF
.	TRBV19	TRBJ1-1	14	.	TGTGCCAGTAGTCAGGACAGTCGGAAGACTGAAGCTTTCTTT	CASSQDSRKTEAFF
once	TRBV28	TRBJ2-1	18	TRBD1	TGTGCCAGCACGCCATCGGGACAGGGGGCTAGGGGAGGCAATGAGCAGTTCTTC	CASTPSGQGARGGNEQFF
.	TRBV6-5	TRBJ2-7	14	TRBD1	TGTGCCAGCGAAAGAGGACAGGGCTCCTACGAGCAGTACTTC	CASERGQGSYEQYF
.	TRBV4-1	TRBJ2-3	16	.	TGCGCCAGCAGCCAAGACAGGATAGGGGGCACAGATACGCAGTATTTT	CASSQDRIGGTDTQYF
few	TRBV5-1	TRBJ2-7	14	.	TGCGCCAGCAGCTCGGCGGGGGCGGGGTACGAGCAGTACTTC	CASSSAGAGYEQYF
.	TRBV30	TRBJ1-2	13	TRBD1	TGTGCCTGGAAAAGACAGGGGATCTATGGCTACACCTTC	CAWKRQGIYGYTF
.	TRBV28	TRBJ2-3	15	.	TGTGCCAGCAGCCAACCTCAGGGATGGGGAGATACGCAGTATTTT	CASSQPQGWGDTQYF
few	TRBV5-1	TRBJ1-6	14	.	TGCGCCAGCAGCGTGACAGGATATAATTCACCCCTCCACTTT	CASSVTGYNSPLHF
.	TRBV29-1	TRBJ1-5	13	.	TGCAGCGTTGTTGGGGGGGCTGGGCAGCCCCAGCATTTT	CSVVGGAGQPQHF
few	TRBV5-5	TRBJ2-7	16	TRBD2	TGTGCCAGCAGCATACAACCGGGACTAGCGGGCTACGAGCAGTACTTC	CASSIQPGLAGYEQYF